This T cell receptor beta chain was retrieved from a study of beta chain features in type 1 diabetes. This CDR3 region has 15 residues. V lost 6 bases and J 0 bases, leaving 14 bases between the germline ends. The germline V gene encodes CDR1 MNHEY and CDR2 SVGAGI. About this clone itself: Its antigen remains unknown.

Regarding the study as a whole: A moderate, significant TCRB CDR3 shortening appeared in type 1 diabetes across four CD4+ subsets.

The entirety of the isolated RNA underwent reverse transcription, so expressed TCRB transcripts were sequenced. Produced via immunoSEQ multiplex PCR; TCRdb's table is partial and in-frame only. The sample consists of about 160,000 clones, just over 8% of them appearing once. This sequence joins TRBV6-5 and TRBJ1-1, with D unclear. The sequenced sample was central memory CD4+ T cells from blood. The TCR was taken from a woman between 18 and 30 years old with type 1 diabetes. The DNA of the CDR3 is TGTGCCAGCAGCCAAGCGGGAGGGTTGAACACTGAAGCTTTCTTT. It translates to CASSQAGGLNTEAFF.